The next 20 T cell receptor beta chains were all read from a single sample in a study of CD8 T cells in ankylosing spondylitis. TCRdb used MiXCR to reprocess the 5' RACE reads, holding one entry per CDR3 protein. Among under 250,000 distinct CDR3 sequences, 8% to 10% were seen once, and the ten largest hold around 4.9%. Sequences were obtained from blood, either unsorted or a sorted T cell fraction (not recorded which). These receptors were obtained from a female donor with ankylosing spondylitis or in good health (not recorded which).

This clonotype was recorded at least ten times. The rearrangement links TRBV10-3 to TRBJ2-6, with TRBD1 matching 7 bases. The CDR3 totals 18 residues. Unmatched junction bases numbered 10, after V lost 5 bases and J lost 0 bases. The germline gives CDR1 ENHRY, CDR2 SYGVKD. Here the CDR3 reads CAISPLDRVPSGANVLTF. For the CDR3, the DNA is TGTGCCATCAGTCCCCTTGACAGGGTCCCCTCTGGGGCCAACGTCCTGACTTTC.

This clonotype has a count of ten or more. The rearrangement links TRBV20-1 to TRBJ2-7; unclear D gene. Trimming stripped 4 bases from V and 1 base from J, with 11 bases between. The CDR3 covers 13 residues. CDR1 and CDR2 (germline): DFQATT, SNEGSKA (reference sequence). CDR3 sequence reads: CSATMSRSYEQYF. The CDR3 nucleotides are TGCAGTGCTACAATGTCTCGATCCTACGAGCAGTACTTC.

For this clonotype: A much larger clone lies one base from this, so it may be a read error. The CDR3 DNA sequence: TGTGCCAGCGTCCCTGTGGGCCCCGCGAACACCGGGGCGCTGTTTTTT. It codes for CASVPVGPANTGALFF. V gene TRBV6-2 or TRBV6-3 combines with J gene TRBJ2-2; D tentatively fits TRBD1 or TRBD2 (5 bases each). The germline CDR1 and CDR2 sequences are MNHEY and SVGEGT. CDR3 length: 16 residues.

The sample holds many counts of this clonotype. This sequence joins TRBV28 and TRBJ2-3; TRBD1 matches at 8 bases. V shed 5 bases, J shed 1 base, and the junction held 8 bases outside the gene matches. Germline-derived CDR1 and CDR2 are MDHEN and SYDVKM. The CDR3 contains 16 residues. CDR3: CASSPDRGLRTDTQYF. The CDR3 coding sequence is TGTGCCAGCAGTCCCGACAGGGGACTCCGCACAGATACGCAGTATTTT.

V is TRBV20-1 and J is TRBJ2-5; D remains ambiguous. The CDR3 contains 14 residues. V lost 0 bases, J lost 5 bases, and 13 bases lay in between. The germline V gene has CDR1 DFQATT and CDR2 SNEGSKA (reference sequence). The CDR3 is CSARELEQTETQYF. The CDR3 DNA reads TGCAGTGCTAGAGAGTTGGAACAGACGGAGACCCAGTACTTC.

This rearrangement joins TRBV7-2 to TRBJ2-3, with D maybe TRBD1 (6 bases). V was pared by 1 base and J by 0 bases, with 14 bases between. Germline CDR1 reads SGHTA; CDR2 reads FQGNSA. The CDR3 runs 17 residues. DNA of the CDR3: TGTGCCAGCAGCTTAGGCAAATGGGGGCCTAGCACAGATACGCAGTATTTT. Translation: CASSLGKWGPSTDTQYF.

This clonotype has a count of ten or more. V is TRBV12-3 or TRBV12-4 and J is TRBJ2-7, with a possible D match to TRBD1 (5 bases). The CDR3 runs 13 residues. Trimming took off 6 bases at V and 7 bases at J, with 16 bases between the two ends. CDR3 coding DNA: TGTGCCAGCAGCTTAACCAGGGTAGGAGAGCAGTACTTC. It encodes CASSLTRVGEQYF.

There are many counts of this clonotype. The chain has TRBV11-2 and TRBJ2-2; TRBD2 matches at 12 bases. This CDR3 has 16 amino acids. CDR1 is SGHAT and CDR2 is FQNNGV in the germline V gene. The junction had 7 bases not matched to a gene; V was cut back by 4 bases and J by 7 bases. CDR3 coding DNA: TGTGCCAGCAGCTCCGGACTAGCGGGACAGTACGGGGAGCTGTTTTTT. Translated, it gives CASSSGLAGQYGELFF.

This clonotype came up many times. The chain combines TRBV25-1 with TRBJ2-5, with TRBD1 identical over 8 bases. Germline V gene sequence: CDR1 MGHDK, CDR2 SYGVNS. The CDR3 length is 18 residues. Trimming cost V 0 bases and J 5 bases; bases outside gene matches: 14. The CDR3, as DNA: TGTGCCAGCAGTGAATATAAATGCGAGGACAGGGTGTACGAGACCCAGTACTTC. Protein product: CASSEYKCEDRVYETQYF.

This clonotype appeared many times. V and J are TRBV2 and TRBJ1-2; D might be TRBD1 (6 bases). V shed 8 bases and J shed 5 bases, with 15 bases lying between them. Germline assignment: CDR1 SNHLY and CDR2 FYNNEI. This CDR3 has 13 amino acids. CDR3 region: CASGGRFDYGYTF. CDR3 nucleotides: TGTGCCAGCGGGGGCAGGTTCGATTATGGCTACACCTTC. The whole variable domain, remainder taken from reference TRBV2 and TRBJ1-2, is EPEVTQTPSHQVTQMGQEVILRCVPISNHLYFYWYRQILGQKVEFLVSFYNNEISEKSEIFDDQFSVERPDGSNFTLKIRSTKLEDSAMYFCASGGRFDYGYTFGSGTRLTVV.

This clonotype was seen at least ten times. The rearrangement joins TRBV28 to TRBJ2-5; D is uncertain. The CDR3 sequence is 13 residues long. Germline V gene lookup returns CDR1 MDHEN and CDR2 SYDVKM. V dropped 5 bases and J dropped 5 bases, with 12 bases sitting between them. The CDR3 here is CASSPQTLETQYF. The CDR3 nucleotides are TGTGCCAGCAGTCCACAGACTTTGGAGACCCAGTACTTC.

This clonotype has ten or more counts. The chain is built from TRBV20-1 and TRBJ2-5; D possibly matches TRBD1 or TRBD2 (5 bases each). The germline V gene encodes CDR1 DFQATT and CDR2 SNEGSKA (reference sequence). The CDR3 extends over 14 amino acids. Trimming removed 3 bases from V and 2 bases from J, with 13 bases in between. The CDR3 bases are TGCAGTGCTAGTTACGGGACCGTTCAAGAGACCCAGTACTTC. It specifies CSASYGTVQETQYF.

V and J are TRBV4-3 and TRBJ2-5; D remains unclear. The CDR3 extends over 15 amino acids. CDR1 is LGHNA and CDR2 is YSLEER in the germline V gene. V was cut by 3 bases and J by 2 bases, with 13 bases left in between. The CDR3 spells CASSQDLAVQETQYF. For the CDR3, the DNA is TGCGCCAGCAGCCAGGATCTGGCGGTTCAAGAGACCCAGTACTTC.

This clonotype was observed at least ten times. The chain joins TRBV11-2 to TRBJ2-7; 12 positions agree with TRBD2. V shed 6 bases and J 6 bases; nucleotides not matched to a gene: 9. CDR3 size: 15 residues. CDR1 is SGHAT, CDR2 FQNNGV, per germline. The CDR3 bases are TGTGCCAGCAGACGACTAGCGGGAGATTACCCCGAGCAGTACTTC. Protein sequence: CASRRLAGDYPEQYF.

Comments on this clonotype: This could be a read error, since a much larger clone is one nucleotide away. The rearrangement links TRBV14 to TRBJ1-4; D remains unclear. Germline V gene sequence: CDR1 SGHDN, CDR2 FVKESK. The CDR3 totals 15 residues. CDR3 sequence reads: CASNQDLPTDEKLFF. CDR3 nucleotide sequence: TGTGCCAGCAACCAAGATCTTCCAACCGATGAAAAACTGTTTTTT.

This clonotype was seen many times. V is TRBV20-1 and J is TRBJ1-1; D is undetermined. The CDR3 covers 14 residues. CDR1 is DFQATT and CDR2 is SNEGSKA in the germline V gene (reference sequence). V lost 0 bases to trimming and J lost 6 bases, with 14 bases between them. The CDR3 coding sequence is TGCAGTGCTAGAGATCGAGCCCGGCAGGCTGAAGCTTTCTTT. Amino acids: CSARDRARQAEAFF.

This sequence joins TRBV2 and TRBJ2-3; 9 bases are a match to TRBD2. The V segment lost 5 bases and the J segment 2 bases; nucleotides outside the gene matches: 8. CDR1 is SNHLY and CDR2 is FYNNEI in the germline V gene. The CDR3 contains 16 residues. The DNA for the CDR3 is TGTGCCAGCAGTTATCGGACTAGCGCAAACACAGATACGCAGTATTTT. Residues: CASSYRTSANTDTQYF.

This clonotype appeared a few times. The DNA for the CDR3 is TGTGCCAGCAGCGCCGTTGCCGCGGGAGGTTGGGTGTTTTTT. It encodes CASSAVAAGGWVFF. J is TRBJ2-2 and V is TRBV9, with 8 nucleotides matching TRBD2. The germline V gene encodes CDR1 SGDLS and CDR2 YYNGEE. Germline trimming cut 3 bases from V and 15 bases from J; bases unmatched to any gene: 13. The CDR3 is 14 residues long.

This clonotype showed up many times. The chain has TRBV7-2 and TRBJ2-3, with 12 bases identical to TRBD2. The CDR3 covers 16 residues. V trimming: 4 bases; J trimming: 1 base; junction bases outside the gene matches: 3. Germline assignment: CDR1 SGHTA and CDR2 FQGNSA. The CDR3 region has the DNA TGTGCCAGCAGCTCACGACTAGCGGGGGGCACAGATACGCAGTATTTT. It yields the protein CASSSRLAGGTDTQYF. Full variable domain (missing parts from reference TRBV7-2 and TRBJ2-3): GAGVSQSPSNKVTEKGKDVELRCDPISGHTALYWYRQSLGQGLEFLIYFQGNSAPDKSGLPSDRFSAERTGGSVSTLTIQRTQQEDSAVYLCASSSRLAGGTDTQYFGPGTRLTVL.

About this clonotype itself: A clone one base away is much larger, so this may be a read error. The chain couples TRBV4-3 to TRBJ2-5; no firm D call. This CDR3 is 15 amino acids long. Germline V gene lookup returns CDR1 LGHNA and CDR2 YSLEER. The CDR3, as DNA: TGCGCCAGCAGCCAGGCCCCGGCGCCACAAGGGACCCAGTACTTC. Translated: CASSQAPAPQGTQYF.